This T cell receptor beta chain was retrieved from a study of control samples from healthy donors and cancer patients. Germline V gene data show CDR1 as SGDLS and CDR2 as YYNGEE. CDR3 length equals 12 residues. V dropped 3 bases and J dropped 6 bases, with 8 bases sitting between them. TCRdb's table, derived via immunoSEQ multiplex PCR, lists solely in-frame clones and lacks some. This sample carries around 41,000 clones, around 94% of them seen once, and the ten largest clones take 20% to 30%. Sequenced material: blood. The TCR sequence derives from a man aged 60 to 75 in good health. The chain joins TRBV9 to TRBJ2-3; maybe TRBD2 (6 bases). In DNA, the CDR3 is TGTGCCAGCAGCGGGGAGGAGGATACGCAGTATTTT. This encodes CASSGEEDTQYF.